This T cell receptor beta chain is from a study of blood T cells in healthy people across ages. Study results and limitations: Per million T cells, TCR beta diversity dropped roughly linearly as age increased.

No fewer than 7 million PBMCs went into each sample. Germline assignment: CDR1 GTSNPN and CDR2 SVGIG (reference sequence). J was trimmed by 6 bases and V by 4 bases; bases with no gene match: 13. This CDR3 region has 15 residues. Primers used in a second PCR of about 6 to 12 cycles were a sample-barcoded 5' primer and a J-beta primer mix. TCRdb reprocessed the 5' RACE reads with MiXCR, giving one entry per CDR3 protein. The top ten hold roughly 22% of the sample, which has more than 650,000 distinct CDR3 sequences, about a fifth seen once. Only a few counts were recorded for this clonotype. What it binds is unknown.

The source material was blood. The gene calls are TRBV30 and TRBJ1-2, with TRBD1 identical over 8 bases. This TCR was recovered from a man in his 70s in good health. The CDR3 sequence: CAWILPGQGKDGYTF. The CDR3 DNA reads as TGTGCCTGGATACTTCCCGGACAGGGAAAGGATGGCTACACCTTC.